Listed here is a single T cell receptor beta chain. Using immunoSEQ multiplex PCR, the repertoire was profiled, and TCRdb retains in-frame clones only, with some absent. The table lists about 21,000 clones, approximately 60% of them singletons. This sample is drawn from a study of graft-versus-host responses after intestinal transplantation. The CDR3 is 14 amino acids. The V gene lost 2 bases and the J gene lost 4 bases, with 11 bases spanning the gap. From germline, CDR1 is SGHAT and CDR2 FQNNGV. Findings and caveats of the study: Those patients showing graft-donor T cell macrochimerism displayed high graft-versus-host to host-versus-graft clonal ratios in allografts. GvH clones occurred in recipient marrow; some first appeared in ileum or blood.

The source of this sequence is a human patient who received an intestinal transplant. This chain connects TRBV11-2 to TRBJ1-2; D not certain. The starting material was alloreactive CD4+ T cells from a mixed lymphocyte reaction culture, obtained before intestinal transplant. Subset reported: CFSE-low proliferating T cells sorted from roughly six-day pre-transplant mixed lymphocyte reaction (GvH or HvG direction). DNA of the CDR3: TGTGCCAGCAGCTTAAGTTTAGGAGCCTATGGCTACACCTTC. This translates into CASSLSLGAYGYTF. Combining the CDR3 with reference TRBV11-2 and TRBJ1-2 gives the whole variable domain EAGVAQSPRYKIIEKRQSVAFWCNPISGHATLYWYQQILGQGPKLLIQFQNNGVVDDSQLPKDRFSAERLKGVDSTLKIQPAKLEDSAVYLCASSLSLGAYGYTFGSGTRLTVV.